The 29 T cell receptor beta chains below all came from one sample that was sequenced in a study of shared clonotypes between healthy human individuals. Only in-frame clones appear in the TCRdb table, and some are missing; sequencing was by immunoSEQ multiplex PCR. The sample holds 2 million to 2.5 million clones, approximately 96% seen once. The sample comprised naive CD4+ T cells sorted from blood. Subset in this sample: CD45RA+ positively selected. The receptors were sampled from a man in his late teens or twenties in good health.

The rearrangement links TRBV19 to TRBJ2-7, with no clear D. The CDR3 sequence is 14 residues long. Trimming removed 4 bases at V and 0 bases at J, with 10 bases between. Germline V CDR1 and CDR2: LNHDA, SQIVND (reference sequence). The CDR3 protein is CASSKTQSSYEQYF. CDR3 DNA sequence: TGTGCCAGTAGTAAAACACAGAGCTCCTACGAGCAGTACTTC.

The rearrangement links TRBV4-3 to TRBJ1-1; weak D call: TRBD1 (6 bases). In germline, CDR1 is LGHNA, CDR2 YSLEER. V lost 1 base, J lost 7 bases, and 16 bases lay in between. The CDR3 is 15 residues long. CDR3 sequence: CASSQGYREGSEAFF. The CDR3 DNA reads TGCGCCAGCAGCCAAGGGTACAGGGAGGGGAGTGAAGCTTTCTTT.

As to this clone: The identical CDR3 is also encoded by other nucleotide sequences in the sample. V usage is TRBV2 and J usage is TRBJ2-2; perhaps TRBD2 as D (5 bases). This CDR3 has 15 amino acids. With 3 bases removed from V and 0 bases from J, the gap between germline ends came to 8 bases. Germline V CDR1 and CDR2: SNHLY, FYNNEI. Here the CDR3 reads CASSEVSANTGELFF. CDR3 in DNA: TGTGCCAGCAGTGAGGTTAGCGCGAACACCGGGGAGCTGTTTTTT.

As DNA, the CDR3 is TGTGCCAGCAGTGAAGGCGTGACTGAAGCTTTCTTT. Translating gives CASSEGVTEAFF. The V call is TRBV6-1, the J call TRBJ1-1; D unclear. Trimming took 1 base from V and 5 from J, leaving 5 bases between them. CDR3 size: 12 residues. CDR1 and CDR2 from the germline V gene are MNHNS and SASEGT.

About this clone: The same CDR3 can be traced to other DNA sequences in this sample. The chain links TRBV27 to TRBJ1-1; TRBD1 is a possible D gene (5 bases). The CDR3 runs to 15 residues. Looked up from germline, CDR1 is MNHEY and CDR2 is SMNVEV (reference sequence). V gave up 0 bases and J gave up 1 base, with 9 bases separating them. The CDR3 here is CASSLSPGRNTEAFF. The CDR3 DNA follows: TGTGCCAGCAGTTTATCCCCAGGGCGGAACACTGAAGCTTTCTTT.

The rearrangement joins TRBV5-1 to TRBJ2-3, with TRBD2 matching 9 bases. CDR1 and CDR2 (germline): SGHRS, YFSETQ. CDR3 size: 19 residues. V gave up 0 bases and J gave up 2 bases; unmatched junction bases: 13. CDR3 nucleotides: TGCGCCAGCAGCTTGGTACTCGGCAGCGGGGGGTTAACCACAGATACGCAGTATTTT. This encodes CASSLVLGSGGLTTDTQYF. The full variable domain, with the rest looked up from reference TRBV5-1 and TRBJ2-3, is KAGVTQTPRYLIKTRGQQVTLSCSPISGHRSVSWYQQTPGQGLQFLFEYFSETQRNKGNFPGRFSGRQFSNSRSEMNVSTLELGDSALYLCASSLVLGSGGLTTDTQYFGPGTRLTVL.

The chain recombines TRBV18 with TRBJ2-5; perhaps TRBD1 as D (5 bases). Germline V gene lookup returns CDR1 KGHSH and CDR2 LQKENI. There are 13 residues in the CDR3. Between the trimmed V and J ends, which lost 3 bases and 5 bases, there was a span of 10 bases. CDR3 protein: CASSPGHAETQYF. DNA for the CDR3: TGTGCCAGCTCACCCGGACATGCGGAGACCCAGTACTTC.

V usage is TRBV28 and J usage is TRBJ2-2; D is uncertain. CDR1 and CDR2 (germline): MDHEN, SYDVKM. V was pared by 4 bases and J by 3 bases, with 6 bases between. This CDR3 region has 13 residues. The DNA for the CDR3 is TGTGCCAGCAGTTCGTCCTACACCGGGGAGCTGTTTTTT. Its translation: CASSSSYTGELFF. The full variable domain, rest sourced from reference TRBV28 and TRBJ2-2, is DVKVTQSSRYLVKRTGEKVFLECVQDMDHENMFWYRQDPGLGLRLIYFSYDVKMKEKGDIPEGYSVSREKKERFSLILESASTNQTSMYLCASSSSYTGELFFGEGSRLTVL.

This rearrangement joins TRBV7-9 to TRBJ2-5, with TRBD1 identical over 8 bases. Per the germline V gene, CDR1 is SEHNR and CDR2 is FQNEAQ (reference sequence). V was pared by 6 bases and J by 3 bases, with 6 bases of the junction left unmatched. This CDR3 has 14 amino acids. Written as DNA, the CDR3 is TGTGCCAGCAGTTATCAGACAGGGGAAGAGACCCAGTACTTC. This encodes CASSYQTGEETQYF.

The chain uses TRBV11-1 and TRBJ1-1, with D perhaps matching TRBD1 (5 bases). The CDR3 runs to 13 residues. The V end lost 3 bases, the J end lost 11 bases, and 16 bases lay between the germline ends. Germline lookup yields CDR1 SGHAT and CDR2 FQDESV (reference sequence). CDR3 sequence reads: CASSLGRSFTAFF. The DNA for the CDR3 is TGTGCCAGCAGCTTGGGACGTTCGTTCACGGCTTTCTTT.

This clone was observed once. The gene calls are TRBV6-5 and TRBJ2-1, with 11 bases aligning to TRBD2. V shed 0 bases, J shed 8 bases, and the junction held 6 bases outside the gene matches. CDR1 and CDR2 (germline): MNHEY, SVGAGI. There are 16 residues in the CDR3. The CDR3 DNA reads TGTGCCAGCAGTTACTCGCTAGCGGGGGGATCAGATGAGCAGTTCTTC. This encodes CASSYSLAGGSDEQFF.

Regarding this clone: The sample contains more than one DNA sequence encoding this CDR3. The J gene is TRBJ1-6, the V gene TRBV10-3; D is perhaps TRBD1 (5 bases). CDR3 length equals 14 residues. The V gene lost 4 bases and the J gene lost 7 bases, with 11 bases spanning the gap. Germline CDR1 and CDR2: ENHRY and SYGVKD. CDR3 sequence reads: CAISGQGGNSPLHF. CDR3 coding DNA: TGTGCCATCAGTGGTCAGGGAGGGAATTCACCCCTCCACTTT.

The chain uses TRBV19 and TRBJ2-7; 8 bases are shared with TRBD1. The V gene end was trimmed by 5 bases and the J gene end by 3 bases; junction bases not matched to a gene: 9. There are 15 residues in the CDR3. Germline lookup yields CDR1 LNHDA and CDR2 SQIVND (reference sequence). The CDR3 here is CASSPPGTGFYEQYF. CDR3 DNA: TGTGCCAGTAGTCCGCCCGGGACAGGTTTCTACGAGCAGTACTTC. The whole variable domain, filled in from reference TRBV19 and TRBJ2-7, reads DGGITQSPKYLFRKEGQNVTLSCEQNLNHDAMYWYRQDPGQGLRLIYYSQIVNDFQKGDIAEGYSVSREKKESFPLTVTSAQKNPTAFYLCASSPPGTGFYEQYFGPGTRLTVT.

V is TRBV18 and J is TRBJ2-3; TRBD2 aligns across 9 bases. CDR3 size: 17 residues. Trimming at V came to 0 bases and at J to 2 bases, leaving 6 bases not matched to a gene. Germline loops: CDR1 KGHSH, CDR2 LQKENI. The CDR3 loop is CASSPPASGAYTDTQYF. The CDR3 region has the DNA TGTGCCAGCTCACCACCCGCTAGCGGGGCTTACACAGATACGCAGTATTTT. The whole variable domain, remainder taken from reference TRBV18 and TRBJ2-3, is NAGVMQNPRHLVRRRGQEARLRCSPMKGHSHVYWYRQLPEEGLKFMVYLQKENIIDESGMPKERFSAEFPKEGPSILRIQQVVRGDSAAYFCASSPPASGAYTDTQYFGPGTRLTVL.

The chain recombines TRBV5-4 with TRBJ1-2, with TRBD1 matching 9 bases. From germline, CDR1 is SGHNT and CDR2 YYREEE (reference sequence). V gave up 0 bases and J gave up 4 bases; unmatched junction bases: 7. CDR3 size: 16 residues. For the CDR3, the DNA is TGTGCCAGCAGCTTGGCCGGGACAGGGAGGAGCTATGGCTACACCTTC. Translated: CASSLAGTGRSYGYTF. Full variable domain (outside the CDR3, taken from reference TRBV5-4 and TRBJ1-2): ETGVTQSPTHLIKTRGQQVTLRCSSQSGHNTVSWYQQALGQGPQFIFQYYREEENGRGNFPPRFSGLQFPNYSSELNVNALELDDSALYLCASSLAGTGRSYGYTFGSGTRLTVV.

The chain links TRBV11-2 to TRBJ2-1; the D gene is possibly TRBD1 (9 bases). The V end lost 1 base, the J end lost 13 bases, and 26 bases lay between the germline ends. This CDR3 comprises 17 residues. Germline V gene data show CDR1 as SGHAT and CDR2 as FQNNGV. The CDR3 protein is CASSLGSGQGSGSNQFF. DNA of the CDR3: TGTGCCAGCAGCTTAGGCAGTGGACAGGGGAGCGGGAGTAATCAGTTCTTC.

The chain links TRBV6-1 to TRBJ2-7; no definite D call. The CDR3 has 12 amino acids. Looked up from germline, CDR1 is MNHNS and CDR2 is SASEGT. V was shortened by 7 bases and J by 5 bases, with 12 bases between the two germline ends. This CDR3 is CASTAFSHEQYF. CDR3 DNA sequence: TGTGCCAGCACAGCATTTTCCCACGAGCAGTACTTC.

The chain links TRBV7-6 to TRBJ2-3; TRBD2 aligns across 11 bases. The CDR3 has 15 amino acids. Germline CDR1 and CDR2: SGHVS and FNYEAQ. V shed 5 bases, J shed 2 bases, and the junction held 3 bases outside the gene matches. The CDR3: CASSRTSGSTDTQYF. DNA of the CDR3: TGTGCCAGCAGCCGGACTAGCGGGTCCACAGATACGCAGTATTTT.

CDR3 bases: TGTGCCAGCAGTCTGTCAAGTCCGGGCCAGCCCCAGCATTTT. This codes for CASSLSSPGQPQHF. The rearrangement joins TRBV2 to TRBJ1-5; D uncertain. The V gene's germline CDR1 is SNHLY and CDR2 FYNNEI. The CDR3 consists of 14 residues. Trimming pared 5 bases from V and 7 bases from J, leaving 15 bases between.

J is TRBJ2-7 and V is TRBV5-1; 12 bases are shared with TRBD1. The germline CDR1 and CDR2 sequences are SGHRS and YFSETQ. After removal of 3 bases from V and 4 bases from J, the junction contained 8 bases not matched to a gene. The CDR3 consists of 16 residues. CDR3 region: CASSSYPGQGAYEQYF. As DNA, the CDR3 is TGCGCCAGCAGCTCTTACCCGGGACAGGGGGCGTACGAGCAGTACTTC.

The chain couples TRBV7-9 to TRBJ2-1; D not certain. Trimming cost V 2 bases and J 2 bases, with 10 bases left between them. Germline V gene lookup returns CDR1 SEHNR and CDR2 FQNEAQ (reference sequence). The CDR3 contains 15 residues. Here the CDR3 reads CASSLNVGAYNEQFF. The CDR3 bases are TGTGCCAGCAGCTTAAACGTCGGCGCCTACAATGAGCAGTTCTTC.

The chain has TRBV5-4 and TRBJ2-1; no clear D gene. Between the trimmed V and J ends, which lost 2 bases and 6 bases, there was a span of 6 bases. The CDR3 length is 12 residues. In germline, CDR1 is SGHNT, CDR2 YYREEE (reference sequence). CDR3 bases: TGTGCCAGCAGCTTTCGGAGCAATGAGCAGTTCTTC. Encoded protein: CASSFRSNEQFF.

This clone was seen only once. The genes are TRBV18 and TRBJ1-6; 10 nucleotides align to TRBD1. The length of the CDR3 is 17 residues. Germline lookup yields CDR1 KGHSH and CDR2 LQKENI. Unmatched junction bases numbered 12, after V lost 3 bases and J lost 10 bases. The CDR3 DNA is TGTGCCAGCTCACCCGTAGTACGTGGGACAGGGGACTCACCCCTCCACTTT. Translating it yields CASSPVVRGTGDSPLHF.

This chain uses TRBV28 with TRBJ2-7; perhaps TRBD1 as D (6 bases). The CDR3 loop spans 14 amino acids. CDR1 is MDHEN and CDR2 is SYDVKM in the germline V gene. V was pared by 6 bases and J by 1 base, with 13 bases between. CDR3 amino acids: CASSLSGQSYEQYF. The CDR3 DNA reads as TGTGCCAGCAGCCTTTCCGGACAGTCCTACGAGCAGTACTTC.

This chain's CDR3 is CASSATQGLPYF. CDR3 in DNA: TGTGCCAGCAGCGCGACGCAGGGACTCCCGTACTTC. This chain joins TRBV7-2 and TRBJ2-4, with D tentatively TRBD2 (6 bases). V lost 5 bases and J lost 15, with 17 bases in between. This CDR3 is built from 12 residues. Germline CDR1 and CDR2: SGHTA and FQGNSA. Looking up the rest from reference TRBV7-2 and TRBJ2-4 gives the full variable domain: GAGVSQSPSNKVTEKGKDVELRCDPISGHTALYWYRQSLGQGLEFLIYFQGNSAPDKSGLPSDRFSAERTGGSVSTLTIQRTQQEDSAVYLCASSATQGLPYFGAGTRLSVL.

Concerning this clone itself: Other DNA sequences in this specimen translate into the identical CDR3. CDR3 in DNA: TGTGCCAGCAGTTACAGGGAAAGTGGATATGGCTACACCTTC. Its translation: CASSYRESGYGYTF. The rearrangement joins TRBV6-5 to TRBJ1-2; D is unclear. The CDR3 runs 14 residues. Germline loops: CDR1 MNHEY, CDR2 SVGAGI. V was cut by 2 bases and J by 5 bases, with 12 bases left in between.

This clone was detected only once. This chain connects TRBV5-1 to TRBJ1-5; 9 bases match TRBD1. The CDR3 is 18 amino acids. CDR1 is SGHRS, CDR2 YFSETQ, per germline. The V segment lost 6 bases and the J segment 3 bases; nucleotides outside the gene matches: 16. CDR3 nucleotide sequence: TGCGCCAGCATTAAGGAGCGTCGGGGACAGGGAGACAATCAGCCCCAGCATTTT. Amino acids: CASIKERRGQGDNQPQHF.

Points on this clone: A read error may account for a junction end that differs from germline. The chain links TRBV5-1 to TRBJ2-2; 9 nucleotides agree with TRBD1. The length of the CDR3 is 13 residues. The germline gives CDR1 SGHRS, CDR2 YFSETQ. This chain's CDR3 is CASDRGNTRELFF. In DNA, the CDR3 is TGCGCCAGCGACAGGGGGAACACCCGGGAGCTGTTTTTT.

The chain uses TRBV30 and TRBJ2-2; D not resolved. The CDR3 covers 15 residues. V was pared by 1 base and J by 7 bases, with 16 bases between. The germline V gene encodes CDR1 GTSNPN and CDR2 SVGIG (reference sequence). The DNA of the CDR3 is TGTGCCTGGAGTGCGGTGGGTTTAGACGGCGGGGAGCTGTTTTTT. Protein sequence: CAWSAVGLDGGELFF.